This paragraph reports one T cell receptor (beta chain). Per the original data handling: From reference gene primer amplification, estimates of nucleated cell counts were derived. Profiling relied on immunoSEQ multiplex PCR, and the TCRdb table lists in-frame clones only, not all of them. The V and J calls and clone size were taken over from that table, and D and trimming were inferred from the DNA. The table lists about 110,000 clones, 75% to 90% of them singletons. Per germline, CDR1 LNHDA and CDR2 SQIVND (reference sequence). This CDR3 comprises 14 residues. V was clipped by 2 bases and J by 2 bases, with 9 bases between them. This entry comes from a study of blood T cell repertoires in COVID-19. Overall study: Both acute and convalescent COVID-19 samples were obtained from the United States, Italy and Spain.

The sample was peripheral blood. J is TRBJ2-5 and V is TRBV19; D might be TRBD2 (6 bases). This receptor was identified in a human donor in a cohort sampled during active COVID-19. This chain's CDR3 is CASSILGGQETQYF. For the CDR3, the DNA is TGTGCCAGTAGTATATTGGGGGGACAAGAGACCCAGTACTTC.